Below are 12 T cell receptor beta chains sequenced from a single sample in a study of CD8+ T cells in alopecia areata. Sequencing used cDNA as its template, made by extracting RNA and reverse transcribing it. Clones were sequenced by immunoSEQ multiplex PCR, and TCRdb holds only the in-frame ones, with some missing. The sample carries around 200,000 clones, 60% recorded once. The sample's treatment: oral pan-JAK inhibitor, 5-10 mg twice daily. The sequencing here drew on CD4+ T cells sorted from blood, taken at week 4, from a patient treated with tofacitinib. The receptors were gathered from a human donor with alopecia areata.

This clone was detected only once. V gene TRBV30 combines with J gene TRBJ1-1; perhaps TRBD1 as D (5 bases). Germline V gene data show CDR1 as GTSNPN and CDR2 as SVGIG (reference sequence). Trimming removed 2 bases from V and 7 bases from J, with 17 bases in between. The CDR3 length is 14 residues. CDR3 in amino acids: CAWSRLTGGLEAFF. CDR3 coding DNA: TGTGCCTGGAGTCGCCTTACAGGAGGCCTTGAAGCTTTCTTT. Complete variable domain (other parts from reference TRBV30 and TRBJ1-1): SQTIHQWPATLVQPVGSPLSLECTVEGTSNPNLYWYRQAAGRGLQLLFYSVGIGQISSEVPQNLSASRPQDRQFILSSKKLLLSDSGFYLCAWSRLTGGLEAFFGQGTRLTVV.

V and J are TRBV29-1 and TRBJ2-7, with D perhaps TRBD2 (5 bases). Germline CDR1 is SQVTM and CDR2 is ANQGSEA. Trimming shortened V by 2 bases and J by 2 bases, and 7 bases separated the two germline ends. CDR3 length: 12 residues. CDR3 sequence: CSVEREPYEQYF. For the CDR3, the DNA is TGCAGCGTTGAACGGGAACCCTACGAGCAGTACTTC.

The chain recombines TRBV29-1 with TRBJ2-2, with 11 bases fitting TRBD2. The germline V gene encodes CDR1 SQVTM and CDR2 ANQGSEA. The CDR3 is 15 amino acids. With 7 bases clipped from V and 3 bases from J, the junction kept 7 bases outside the gene matches. The CDR3 DNA is TGCAGCGCTAGCGGGAGGAAAAGGGACACCGGGGAGCTGTTTTTT. It encodes CSASGRKRDTGELFF.

The chain uses TRBV7-9 and TRBJ1-1, with 7 bases fitting TRBD1. Germline CDR1 SEHNR, CDR2 FQNEAQ (reference sequence). The trim removed 5 bases at V and 3 bases at J, leaving 9 bases unmatched. This CDR3 has 15 residues. CDR3 sequence: CASSQGGSLYTEAFF. CDR3 sequence (DNA): TGTGCCAGCAGCCAAGGGGGCAGCCTGTACACTGAAGCTTTCTTT.

The V gene is TRBV6-1, the J gene TRBJ2-5; TRBD1 agrees at 7 bases. The trim removed 7 bases at V and 5 bases at J, leaving 7 bases unmatched. Germline V gives CDR1 MNHNS, CDR2 SASEGT. This CDR3 contains 13 residues. CDR3 region: CASTPKGGETQYF. DNA of the CDR3: TGTGCCAGCACCCCAAAAGGGGGCGAGACCCAGTACTTC.

J is TRBJ1-2 and V is TRBV7-8, with D uncertain. The CDR3 has 13 residues. Trimming cost V 2 bases and J 8 bases, with 12 bases left between them. Germline lookup yields CDR1 SGHVS and CDR2 FQNEAQ. The CDR3 sequence is CASSLSDSGGYTF. The CDR3 DNA is TGTGCCAGCAGCTTAAGCGATTCCGGGGGCTACACCTTC. The variable domain in full, completed from reference TRBV7-8 and TRBJ1-2, reads GAGVSQSPRYKVAKRGQDVALRCDPISGHVSLFWYQQALGQGPEFLTYFQNEAQLDKSGLPSDRFFAERPEGSVSTLKIQRTQQEDSAVYLCASSLSDSGGYTFGSGTRLTVV.

CDR3: CASSQTLAASTDTQYF. CDR3 nucleotide sequence: TGCGCCAGCAGCCAAACACTAGCAGCCAGCACAGATACGCAGTATTTT. The chain uses TRBV4-3 and TRBJ2-3; possible D gene TRBD2, 6 bases. The CDR3 extends over 16 amino acids. CDR1 and CDR2 from the germline V gene are LGHNA and YSLEER. The germline V and J ends were trimmed by 2 bases and 0 bases, with 12 bases remaining between them.

The chain recombines TRBV4-3 with TRBJ1-2, with TRBD1 as a possible D gene (6 bases). From germline, CDR1 is LGHNA and CDR2 YSLEER. Trimming removed 2 bases from V and 0 bases from J, with 10 bases in between. The CDR3 has 15 residues. This chain's CDR3 is CASSQQTGSNYGYTF. The CDR3 region has the DNA TGCGCCAGCAGCCAACAGACAGGATCTAACTATGGCTACACCTTC.

This clone turned up a few times. The chain combines TRBV7-2 with TRBJ1-3, with a weak D call TRBD1 (5 bases). CDR1 and CDR2 from the germline V gene are SGHTA and FQGNSA. V shed 6 bases and J shed 5 bases, with 11 bases lying between them. The CDR3 consists of 13 residues. This CDR3 reads CASRGEERNTIYF. CDR3 nucleotides: TGTGCCAGCAGAGGGGAGGAAAGAAACACCATATATTTT.

The rearrangement uses TRBV29-1 and TRBJ2-6; 8 bases map to TRBD1. J was trimmed by 0 bases and V by 6 bases; bases with no gene match: 10. The CDR3 contains 17 residues. Germline V CDR1 and CDR2: SQVTM, ANQGSEA. This CDR3 reads CSVTGALPSSGANVLTF. DNA for the CDR3: TGCAGCGTGACAGGGGCGCTCCCAAGCTCTGGGGCCAACGTCCTGACTTTC.

The chain combines TRBV11-2 with TRBJ2-1, with D maybe TRBD2 (7 bases). V lost 5 bases and J 8 bases, leaving 13 bases between the germline ends. The CDR3 is 13 residues long. CDR1 and CDR2 (germline): SGHAT, FQNNGV. The CDR3 loop is CASSPGGLDEQFF. DNA of the CDR3: TGTGCCAGCAGCCCCGGGGGGCTGGATGAGCAGTTCTTC.

In its sample, this clone was seen once. This rearrangement joins TRBV29-1 to TRBJ2-1, with no clear D. CDR1 and CDR2 from the germline V gene are SQVTM and ANQGSEA. The CDR3 length is 11 residues. Trimming shortened V by 5 bases and J by 7 bases, and 9 bases separated the two germline ends. The chain's CDR3 is CSVYSANEQFF. CDR3 nucleotide sequence: TGCAGCGTTTACTCCGCAAATGAGCAGTTCTTC.